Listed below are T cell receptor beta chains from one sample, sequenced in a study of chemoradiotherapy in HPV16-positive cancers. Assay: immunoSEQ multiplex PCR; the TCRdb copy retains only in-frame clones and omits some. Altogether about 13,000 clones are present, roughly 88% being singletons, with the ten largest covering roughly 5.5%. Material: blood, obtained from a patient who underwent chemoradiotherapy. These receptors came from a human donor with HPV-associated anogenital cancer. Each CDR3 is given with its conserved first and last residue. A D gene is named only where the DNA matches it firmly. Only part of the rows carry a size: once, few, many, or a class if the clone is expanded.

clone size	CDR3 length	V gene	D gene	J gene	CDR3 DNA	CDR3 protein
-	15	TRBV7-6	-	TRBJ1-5	TGTGCCAGCAGCTTAGCCGGGGCCGGGAATCAGCCCCAGCATTTT	CASSLAGAGNQPQHF
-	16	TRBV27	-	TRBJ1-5	TGTGCCAGCAGTTTATGGTCGACAGGCCTTAATCAGCCCCAGCATTTT	CASSLWSTGLNQPQHF
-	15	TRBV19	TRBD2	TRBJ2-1	TGTGCCAGTAGACTGACTAGCGGGGGTAACAATGAGCAGTTCTTC	CASRLTSGGNNEQFF
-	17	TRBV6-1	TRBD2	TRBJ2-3	TGTGCCAGCAGTGAAAACCTAGCGGGGGTGGGGACAGATACGCAGTATTTT	CASSENLAGVGTDTQYF
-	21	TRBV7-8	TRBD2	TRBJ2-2	TGTGCCAGCAGCTTACCGCCAAGACCTTACGCTAGCGGGGGGGCAGGCGGGGAGCTGTTTTTT	CASSLPPRPYASGGAGGELFF
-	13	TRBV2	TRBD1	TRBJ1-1	TGTGCCAGCAGCTTCGACAGGGACACTGAAGCTTTCTTT	CASSFDRDTEAFF
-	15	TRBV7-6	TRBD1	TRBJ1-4	TGTGCCAGCAGCCGGGACAGGGAACAAAATGAAAAACTGTTTTTT	CASSRDREQNEKLFF
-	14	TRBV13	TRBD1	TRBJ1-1	TGTGCCAGCAGCCCAGGGACAGGGAGGACTGAAGCTTTCTTT	CASSPGTGRTEAFF
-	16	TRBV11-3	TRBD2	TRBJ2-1	TGTGCCAGCAGCGATCCGACTAGCGGTGCATACAATGAGCAGTTCTTC	CASSDPTSGAYNEQFF
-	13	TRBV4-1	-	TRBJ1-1	TGCGCCAGCAGCCACCCACTCAACACTGAAGCTTTCTTT	CASSHPLNTEAFF
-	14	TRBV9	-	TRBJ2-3	TGTGCCAGCAGCGTAACAGCGTCGGGAGATACGCAGTATTTT	CASSVTASGDTQYF
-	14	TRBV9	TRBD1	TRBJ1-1	TGTGCCAGCAGCGTCGGGACAGAAGCCTCTGAAGCTTTCTTT	CASSVGTEASEAFF
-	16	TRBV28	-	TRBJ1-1	TGTGCCAGCAGTTTATTGCACCTGGGGGGGAACACTGAAGCTTTCTTT	CASSLLHLGGNTEAFF
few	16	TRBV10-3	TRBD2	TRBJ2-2	TGTGCCATCAGTCCCTCTAGCGGGGGTAACACCGGGGAGCTGTTTTTT	CAISPSSGGNTGELFF
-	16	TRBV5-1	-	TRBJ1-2	TGCGCCAGCAGCTTGCCTGGGCAGGGTCACGCAGAGGGCTACACCTTC	CASSLPGQGHAEGYTF
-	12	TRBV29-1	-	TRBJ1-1	TGCAGCGTGACCCTGACGAACACTGAAGCTTTCTTT	CSVTLTNTEAFF
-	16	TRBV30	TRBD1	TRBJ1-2	TGTGCCTGGAGTGGTTGGGGGGACAGGACTAACTATGGCTACACCTTC	CAWSGWGDRTNYGYTF
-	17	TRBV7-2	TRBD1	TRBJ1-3	TGTGCCAGCAGCCGGGGGACAGGAAGCTTCTCTGGAAACACCATATATTTT	CASSRGTGSFSGNTIYF
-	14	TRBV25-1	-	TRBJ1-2	TGTGCCAGCAGTGAATCAGGCCAAGTCTATGGCTACACCTTC	CASSESGQVYGYTF
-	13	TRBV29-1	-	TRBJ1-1	TGCAGCGTTGACCGGGGGGTGAGGACTGAAGCTTTCTTT	CSVDRGVRTEAFF
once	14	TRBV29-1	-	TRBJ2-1	TGCAGCGTTGAAGAGATAAGGGGGATCAATGAGCAGTTCTTC	CSVEEIRGINEQFF
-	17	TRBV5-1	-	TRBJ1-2	TGCGCCAGCAGCTTGGATAGGGGACATCAACTAAACTATGGCTACACCTTC	CASSLDRGHQLNYGYTF
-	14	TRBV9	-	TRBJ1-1	TGTGCCAGCAGCGTAATTAGTGGGAACACTGAAGCTTTCTTT	CASSVISGNTEAFF
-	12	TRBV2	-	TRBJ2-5	TGTGCCAGCAGCAACAGGGTGGAGACCCAGTACTTC	CASSNRVETQYF
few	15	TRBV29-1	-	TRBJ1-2	TGCAGCGTTGCCGTGATGAGGGGTGGATCGAAGGGCTACACCTTC	CSVAVMRGGSKGYTF
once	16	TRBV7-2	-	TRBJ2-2	TGTGCCAGCAGCTCCCCCGACCAAATAGCGAGCGGGGAGCTGTTTTTT	CASSSPDQIASGELFF
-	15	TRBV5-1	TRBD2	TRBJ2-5	TGCGCCAGCAGCTTAGGGCGGGGGGCTCGAGAGACCCAGTACTTC	CASSLGRGARETQYF
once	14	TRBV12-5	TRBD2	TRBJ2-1	TGTGCTAGTTTAGCGGGGGGGTTCTACAATGAGCAGTTCTTC	CASLAGGFYNEQFF
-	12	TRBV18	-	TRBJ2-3	TGTGCCAGCTCACCATCCACAGATACGCAGTATTTT	CASSPSTDTQYF
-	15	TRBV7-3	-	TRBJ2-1	TGTGCCAGCAGCCCTACCCGATCGGACCACAATGAGCAGTTCTTC	CASSPTRSDHNEQFF
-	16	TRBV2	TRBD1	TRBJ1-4	TGTGCCAGCAGTGATCACAGGGGGCAGACTAATGAAAAACTGTTTTTT	CASSDHRGQTNEKLFF
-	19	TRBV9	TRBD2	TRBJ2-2	TGTGCCAGCAGCGGAGGACTAGCGGGGGGGTTTAGTAACACCGGGGAGCTGTTTTTT	CASSGGLAGGFSNTGELFF
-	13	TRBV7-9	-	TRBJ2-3	TGTGCCAGCAGCTTACGGCGGCCCGATACGCAGTATTTT	CASSLRRPDTQYF
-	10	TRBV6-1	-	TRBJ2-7	TGTGCCGTAGGGGTCTACGAGCAGTACTTC	CAVGVYEQYF
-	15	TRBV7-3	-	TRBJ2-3	TGTGCCAGCAGCTCGCAGGGACTTCGCACAGATACGCAGTATTTT	CASSSQGLRTDTQYF
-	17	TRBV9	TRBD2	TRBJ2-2	TGTGCCAGCAGCGTGTGGGGCGGGGGGGCTGACACCGGGGAGCTGTTTTTT	CASSVWGGGADTGELFF
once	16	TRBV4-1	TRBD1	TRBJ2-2	TGCGCCAGCAGAGATGGGACAGCCCTCAACACCGGGGAGCTGTTTTTT	CASRDGTALNTGELFF
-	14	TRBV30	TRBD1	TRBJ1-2	TGTGCCTGGACCCTAAGACAGGGCGCTAGAGGCTACACCTTC	CAWTLRQGARGYTF
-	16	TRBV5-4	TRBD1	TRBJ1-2	TGTGCCAGCAGCCTGGTCGGTTCGGGACAGACCTATGGCTACACCTTC	CASSLVGSGQTYGYTF
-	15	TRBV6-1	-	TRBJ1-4	TGTGCCAGCAGTGAAATCGAGGGTTATAATGAAAAACTGTTTTTT	CASSEIEGYNEKLFF
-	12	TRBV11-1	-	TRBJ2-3	TGTGCCAGCACCAGGGACGGAGATACGCAGTATTTT	CASTRDGDTQYF
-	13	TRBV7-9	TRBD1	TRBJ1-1	TGTGCCAGCAGCTTATTCGCAGGGGGTATCGCTTTCTTT	CASSLFAGGIAFF
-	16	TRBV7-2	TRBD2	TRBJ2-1	TGTGCCAGCAGCTTGGGGCGGGGGATCTCCTACAATGAGCAGTTCTTC	CASSLGRGISYNEQFF
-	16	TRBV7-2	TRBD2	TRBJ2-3	TGTGCCAGCAGCTCCGAGCGGGGGGGGTTCACAGATACGCAGTATTTT	CASSSERGGFTDTQYF
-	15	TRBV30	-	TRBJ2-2	TGTGCCTGGAGTGTACGTAGGGGATCCCCCCGGGAGCTGTTTTTT	CAWSVRRGSPRELFF
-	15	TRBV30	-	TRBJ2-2	TGTGCCTGGAGTGTACGGGGGTTCTCCACCGGGGAGCTGTTTTTT	CAWSVRGFSTGELFF
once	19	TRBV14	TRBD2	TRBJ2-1	TGTGCCAGCAGCCTGCCGGGACTAGCGGTTCGGGTGGTTGGCAATGAGCAGTTCTTC	CASSLPGLAVRVVGNEQFF
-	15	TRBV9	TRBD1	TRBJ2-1	TGTGCCAGCAGCGCTCTTCCGGACAGGGCCAATGAGCAGTTCTTC	CASSALPDRANEQFF
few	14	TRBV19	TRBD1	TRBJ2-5	TGTGCCACTGGGGCAGGGGGCGCGCGGGAGACCCAGTACTTC	CATGAGGARETQYF
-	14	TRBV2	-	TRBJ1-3	TGTGCCAGCAGACGTCGGGACTCTGGAAACACCATATATTTT	CASRRRDSGNTIYF
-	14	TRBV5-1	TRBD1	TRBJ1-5	TGCGCCAGCAGCTTGGAGACAGGGGATCAGCCCCAGCATTTT	CASSLETGDQPQHF
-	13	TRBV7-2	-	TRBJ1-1	TGTGCCAGCAGCTTGACGGTGAACACTGAAGCTTTCTTT	CASSLTVNTEAFF
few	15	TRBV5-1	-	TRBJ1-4	TGCGCCAGCAGCCCCGGACAAGGAGGATATGAAAAACTGTTTTTT	CASSPGQGGYEKLFF
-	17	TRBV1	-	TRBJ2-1	TGCACCAGCAGCCAAGATAGGGGTTCGGGCCACCCAACGGAGCAGTTCTTC	CTSSQDRGSGHPTEQFF
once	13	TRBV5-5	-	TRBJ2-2	TGTGCCAGCAGCTACATGGTTGGCGGGGAGCTGTTTTTT	CASSYMVGGELFF
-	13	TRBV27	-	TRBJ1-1	TGTGCCAGCAGTTTCATAGGGAACACTGAAGCTTTCTTT	CASSFIGNTEAFF
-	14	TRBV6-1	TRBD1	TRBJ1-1	TGTGCCAGCAGCGGACACAGGGGGAACACTGAAGCTTTCTTT	CASSGHRGNTEAFF
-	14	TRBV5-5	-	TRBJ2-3	TGTGCCAGCAGCTTGGGCGGGGTGGCAGATACGCAGTATTTT	CASSLGGVADTQYF
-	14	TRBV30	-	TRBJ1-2	TGTGCCTGGAAATCTCGGGGCCAGCCGTATGGCTACACCTTC	CAWKSRGQPYGYTF
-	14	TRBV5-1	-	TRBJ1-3	TGCGCCAGCAGACAGAGGTTCTCTGGAAACACCATATATTTT	CASRQRFSGNTIYF